Here is one TCR beta chain with its context. What it recognizes is unknown. This sample is drawn from a study of T cell responses to AZD1222 COVID-19 vaccine. Findings and limits, study-wide: Compared with day 0, the breadth and depth of the Spike-specific TCR repertoire rose significantly after two doses of AZD1222. The repertoires were collected only after the peak T cell response. The donor cohort was predominantly white British with a female majority, and clonal diversity may have been underestimated.

Trimming removed 5 bases from V and 6 bases from J, with 9 bases in between. Germline V CDR1 and CDR2: SGHRS, YFSETQ. This CDR3 comprises 13 residues. Sequencing was performed with immunoSEQ multiplex PCR; in TCRdb, only in-frame clones are kept and a portion is missing. The sample holds 130,000 to 150,000 clones, approximately 93% seen once. The chain joins TRBV5-1 to TRBJ1-6; tentative D call: TRBD1 (5 bases). The sequence was obtained from an adult who had recovered from COVID-19. Sequencing used peripheral blood, obtained after recovery from COVID-19. CDR3 DNA: TGCGCCAGCAGGGGGACTGCTAATTCACCCCTCCACTTT. This gives the protein CASRGTANSPLHF.